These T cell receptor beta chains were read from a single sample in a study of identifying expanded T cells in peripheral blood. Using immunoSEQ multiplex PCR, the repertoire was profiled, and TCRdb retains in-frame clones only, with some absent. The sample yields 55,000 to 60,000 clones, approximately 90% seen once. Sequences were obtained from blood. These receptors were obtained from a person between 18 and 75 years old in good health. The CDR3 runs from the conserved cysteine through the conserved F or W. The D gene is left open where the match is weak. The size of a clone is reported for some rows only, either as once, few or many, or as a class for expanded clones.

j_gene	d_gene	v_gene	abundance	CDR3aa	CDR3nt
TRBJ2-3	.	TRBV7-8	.	CASSSADTQYF	TGTGCCAGCAGCTCCGCAGATACGCAGTATTTT
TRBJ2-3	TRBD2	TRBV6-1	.	CASSDRPSGGALDTQYF	TGTGCCAGCAGTGATAGACCTAGCGGGGGGGCCCTAGATACGCAGTATTTT
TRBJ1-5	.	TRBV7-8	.	CASSSERGQPQHF	TGTGCCAGCAGCTCGGAAAGGGGCCAGCCCCAGCATTTT
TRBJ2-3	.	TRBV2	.	CASSEWWNTDTQYF	TGTGCCAGCAGTGAGTGGTGGAACACAGATACGCAGTATTTT
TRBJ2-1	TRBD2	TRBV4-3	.	CASSQGSGGWTYNEQFF	TGCGCCAGCAGCCAAGGTAGCGGGGGGTGGACCTACAATGAGCAGTTCTTC
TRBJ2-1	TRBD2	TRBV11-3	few	CASSSSRLAPYNEQFF	TGTGCCAGCAGCTCCTCAAGACTAGCCCCCTACAATGAGCAGTTCTTC
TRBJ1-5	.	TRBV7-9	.	CASSLSNGPQHF	TGTGCCAGCAGCTTAAGTAATGGGCCCCAGCATTTT
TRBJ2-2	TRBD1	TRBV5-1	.	CASSLAQGAAGELFF	TGCGCCAGCAGCTTGGCACAGGGGGCGGCCGGGGAGCTGTTTTTT
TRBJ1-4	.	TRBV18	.	CASSPFHDDPTNEKLFF	TGTGCCAGCTCACCTTTCCACGACGATCCAACTAATGAAAAACTGTTTTTT
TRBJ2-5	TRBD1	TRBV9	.	CASSVEGAGETQYF	TGTGCCAGCAGCGTAGAGGGGGCTGGAGAGACCCAGTACTTC
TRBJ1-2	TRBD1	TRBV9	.	CASHNRDRGLINYGYTF	TGTGCCAGTCATAACCGGGACAGGGGACTCATTAACTATGGCTACACCTTC
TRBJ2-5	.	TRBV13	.	CASSCRPEETQYF	TGTGCCAGCAGCTGTCGTCCAGAAGAGACCCAGTACTTC
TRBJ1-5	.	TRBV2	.	CASSEGHPSNQPQHF	TGTGCCAGCAGTGAAGGGCACCCGAGCAATCAGCCCCAGCATTTT
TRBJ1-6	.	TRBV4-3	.	CASSQKTGSYNSPLHF	TGCGCCAGCAGCCAGAAAACAGGATCCTATAATTCACCCCTCCACTTT
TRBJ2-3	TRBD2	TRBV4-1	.	CASSSQVGGRTDTQYF	TGCGCCAGCAGCTCACAGGTGGGCGGGAGAACAGATACGCAGTATTTT
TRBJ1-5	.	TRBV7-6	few	CASSLVETLALTNQPQHF	TGTGCCAGCAGCTTAGTAGAGACGCTAGCTCTTACCAATCAGCCCCAGCATTTT
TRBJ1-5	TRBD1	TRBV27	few	CASSHRGYNQPQHF	TGTGCCAGCAGTCACAGGGGGTACAATCAGCCCCAGCATTTT
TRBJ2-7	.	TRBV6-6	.	CASRDPDSYEQYF	TGTGCCAGCAGGGATCCAGACTCCTACGAGCAGTACTTC
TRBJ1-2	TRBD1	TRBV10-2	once	CASSESMWDSTQYTF	TGCGCCAGCAGTGAGTCGATGTGGGACAGCACCCAGTACACCTTC
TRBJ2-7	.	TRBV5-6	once	CASSGHYEQYF	TGTGCCAGCAGCGGCCACTACGAGCAGTACTTC
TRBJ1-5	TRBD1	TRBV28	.	CASRGDSFQPQHF	TGTGCCAGCAGGGGGGACAGCTTCCAGCCCCAGCATTTT
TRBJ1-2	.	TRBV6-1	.	CASKLAGNYGYTF	TGTGCCAGTAAATTAGCGGGTAACTATGGCTACACCTTC
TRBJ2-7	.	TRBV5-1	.	CASSVLGGTYEQYF	TGCGCCAGCAGCGTTCTGGGAGGAACCTACGAGCAGTACTTC
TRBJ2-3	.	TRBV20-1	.	CSANELDTQYF	TGCAGTGCTAATGAATTAGATACGCAGTATTTT
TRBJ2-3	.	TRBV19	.	CASSISHNPTDTQYF	TGTGCCAGTAGTATCTCCCACAATCCCACAGATACGCAGTATTTT
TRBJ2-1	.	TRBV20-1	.	CSASTNEQFF	TGCAGTGCTAGCACAAATGAGCAGTTCTTC
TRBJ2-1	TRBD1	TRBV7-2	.	CASSSLQGGEQFF	TGTGCCAGCAGCAGCCTACAGGGGGGTGAGCAGTTCTTC
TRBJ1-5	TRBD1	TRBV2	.	CASSGTGGGNQPQHF	TGTGCCAGCAGTGGGACAGGGGGCGGCAATCAGCCCCAGCATTTT
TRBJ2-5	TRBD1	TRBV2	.	CASRLPGTGGETQYF	TGTGCCAGCAGATTACCCGGGACAGGGGGGGAGACCCAGTACTTC
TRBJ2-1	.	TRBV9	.	CASSVAGDSYNEQFF	TGTGCCAGCAGCGTAGCGGGGGACTCCTACAATGAGCAGTTCTTC
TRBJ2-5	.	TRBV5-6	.	CASSKQSTQYF	TGTGCCAGCAGTAAACAATCGACCCAGTACTTC
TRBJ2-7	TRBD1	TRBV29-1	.	CSVAQGEFREQYF	TGCAGCGTAGCCCAGGGGGAATTTAGGGAGCAGTACTTC
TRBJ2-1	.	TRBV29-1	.	CSVVPRVLLNEQFF	TGCAGCGTTGTCCCAAGGGTCCTCCTCAATGAGCAGTTCTTC
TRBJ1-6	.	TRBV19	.	CASSISGSSYNSPLHF	TGTGCCAGTAGTATCTCGGGGAGCTCCTATAATTCACCCCTCCACTTT
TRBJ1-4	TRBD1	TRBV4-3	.	CASSQEGVAGGSIEKLFF	TGCGCCAGCAGCCAAGAAGGTGTGGCAGGGGGCAGCATTGAAAAACTGTTTTTT
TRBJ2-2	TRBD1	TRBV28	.	CASSYTGQTNTGELFF	TGTGCCAGCAGTTACACGGGACAGACGAACACCGGGGAGCTGTTTTTT
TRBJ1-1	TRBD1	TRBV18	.	CASSLGQGNTEAFF	TGTGCCAGCTCACTTGGACAGGGGAACACTGAAGCTTTCTTT